Included here is one T cell receptor beta chain sequence, with context. The data were taken from a study of Ad26.COV2.S vaccination and SARS-CoV-2 variants. Study at large: Donor got 5x10^10 or 1x10^11 viral particles of Ad26.COV2.S.

As for treatment: approximately 18 received Ad26.COV2.S at low or high dose, single or two shots; roughly five received placebo; per-sample allocation not given. Day 63 after the first injection of vaccine or placebo was the sampling time. V lost 0 bases and J lost 6; bases outside the gene matches: 1. The CDR3 is made up of 14 amino acids. Germline CDR1 reads SGDLS; CDR2 reads YYNGEE. Generated by immunoSEQ multiplex PCR, the TCRdb table keeps only in-frame clones and is missing some. Counted here are fewer than 500,000 clones, around nine tenths occurring once; the ten biggest clones make up 12%. The chain recombines TRBV9 with TRBJ2-2; 8 bases match TRBD2. The specimen was peripheral blood, collected in a trial of Ad26.COV2.S vaccine versus placebo. The sequence was obtained from a person aged 18 to 59 who received the Ad26.COV2.S COVID-19 vaccine or a placebo. For the CDR3, the DNA is TGTGCCAGCAGCGTAGTAGCGGGACCCGGGGAGCTGTTTTTT. As protein: CASSVVAGPGELFF.